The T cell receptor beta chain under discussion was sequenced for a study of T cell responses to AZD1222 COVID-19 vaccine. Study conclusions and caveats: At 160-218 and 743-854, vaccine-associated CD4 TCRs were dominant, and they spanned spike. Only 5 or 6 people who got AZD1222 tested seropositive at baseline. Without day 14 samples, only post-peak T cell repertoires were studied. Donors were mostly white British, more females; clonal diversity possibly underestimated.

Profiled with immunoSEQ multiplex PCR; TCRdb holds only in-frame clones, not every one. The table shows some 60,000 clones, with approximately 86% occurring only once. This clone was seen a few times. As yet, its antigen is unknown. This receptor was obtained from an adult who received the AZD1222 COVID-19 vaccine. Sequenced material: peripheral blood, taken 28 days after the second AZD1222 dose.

In DNA, the CDR3 is TGTGCCAGCAGCCGAGGCCAGTCCGGAAACACCATATATTTT. Protein sequence: CASSRGQSGNTIYF. This sequence joins TRBV2 and TRBJ1-3; D remains ambiguous. CDR1 SNHLY and CDR2 FYNNEI come from the germline V gene. The CDR3 sequence is 14 residues long. The V end was cut by 6 bases, the J end by 4 bases, with 13 bases between.